Following are 28 T cell receptor beta chains from one sample sequenced in a study of radiotherapy plus CTLA-4 blockade in lung cancer. Assay: immunoSEQ multiplex PCR; the TCRdb copy retains only in-frame clones and omits some. The sample consists of roughly 59,000 clones, 70% to 80% of them appearing once. The sequencing here drew on peripheral blood, taken from a patient treated with radiotherapy plus ipilimumab. The receptors come from a human donor with non-small cell lung cancer whose response to radiotherapy plus ipilimumab could not be evaluated.

The chain uses TRBV6-1 and TRBJ1-2; the D gene is possibly TRBD1 (5 bases). V was pared by 0 bases and J by 0 bases, with 8 bases between. The CDR3 has 15 residues. CDR1 MNHNS and CDR2 SASEGT come from the germline V gene. This CDR3 reads CASSEAPTANYGYTF. DNA for the CDR3: TGTGCCAGCAGTGAAGCTCCGACAGCTAACTATGGCTACACCTTC.

This clone was recorded only once. This chain uses TRBV6-5 with TRBJ2-1; TRBD2 agrees at 10 bases. CDR1 is MNHEY and CDR2 is SVGAGI in the germline V gene. The CDR3 consists of 16 residues. V gave up 6 bases and J gave up 3 bases; unmatched junction bases: 8. The DNA of the CDR3 is TGTGCCAGCAGCTACCCGGGACTAGCGTTCTACAATGAGCAGTTCTTC. It is translated as CASSYPGLAFYNEQFF.

This rearrangement joins TRBV10-3 to TRBJ2-7; D is unresolved. The ends were cut back, 6 bases at V and 2 bases at J, with 17 bases in the middle. The CDR3 is 15 amino acids. Germline V gives CDR1 ENHRY, CDR2 SYGVKD. The CDR3 spells CAISSLPGNTYEQYF. The CDR3 DNA reads TGTGCCATCAGCTCGTTACCAGGAAACACCTACGAGCAGTACTTC.

The chain has TRBV28 and TRBJ1-2; 8 nucleotides agree with TRBD1. From germline, CDR1 is MDHEN and CDR2 SYDVKM. Trimming at V came to 6 bases and at J to 5 bases, leaving 14 bases not matched to a gene. CDR3 length: 16 residues. Written as DNA, the CDR3 is TGTGCCAGCAGCTCCGTCCGGGACAGGTACTTATATGGCTACACCTTC. Its protein is CASSSVRDRYLYGYTF.

V and J are TRBV12-5 and TRBJ2-7, with 8 bases identical to TRBD2. V lost 1 base to trimming and J lost 7 bases; unmatched junction nucleotides: 3. Germline loops: CDR1 LGHNT, CDR2 FRNRAP. The CDR3 has 13 amino acids. CDR3 DNA sequence: TGTGCTAGTGGTTTGGGACTAGCGTGGGAGCAGTACTTC. Translating gives CASGLGLAWEQYF. Complete variable domain (other parts from reference TRBV12-5 and TRBJ2-7): DARVTQTPRHKVTEMGQEVTMRCQPILGHNTVFWYRQTMMQGLELLAYFRNRAPLDDSGMPKDRFSAEMPDATLATLKIQPSEPRDSAVYFCASGLGLAWEQYFGPGTRLTVT.

This chain links TRBV15 with TRBJ1-1; D is undetermined. The CDR3 has 16 amino acids. Per the germline V gene, CDR1 is LNHNV and CDR2 is YYDKDF (reference sequence). Deletions cut 1 base from V and 0 bases from J, with 12 bases between. The CDR3 region is CATSRGVRLMNTEAFF. CDR3 bases: TGTGCCACCAGCAGAGGAGTCAGACTTATGAACACTGAAGCTTTCTTT. The variable domain in full, with the rest retrieved from reference TRBV15 and TRBJ1-1, is DAMVIQNPRYQVTQFGKPVTLSCSQTLNHNVMYWYQQKSSQAPKLLFHYYDKDFNNEADTPDNFQSRRPNTSFCFLDIRSPGLGDTAMYLCATSRGVRLMNTEAFFGQGTRLTVV.

This sequence joins TRBV7-3 and TRBJ1-2; 9 nucleotides align to TRBD1. The trim removed 1 base at V and 7 bases at J, leaving 10 bases unmatched. Germline assignment: CDR1 SGHTA and CDR2 FQGTGA. This CDR3 contains 16 residues. The CDR3 DNA is TGTGCCAGCAGCTTAATGCAAATGGACAGGGGAGGTGGCTACACCTTC. It encodes CASSLMQMDRGGGYTF.

The chain joins TRBV7-2 to TRBJ2-5, with 7 nucleotides matching TRBD2. The CDR3 extends over 10 amino acids. Trimming took 5 bases from V and 13 from J; bases not matched to a gene: 4. The germline V gene encodes CDR1 SGHTA and CDR2 FQGNSA. The CDR3: CASSGGSLYF. The DNA of the CDR3 is TGTGCCAGCAGCGGCGGGAGCTTGTACTTC.

This clone was recorded only once. J is TRBJ2-2 and V is TRBV18; TRBD2 matches at 8 bases. CDR3 size: 16 residues. The germline CDR1 and CDR2 sequences are KGHSH and LQKENI. Losses at the gene ends were 3 bases for V and 1 base for J; bases not matched to a gene: 4. The chain's CDR3 is CASSPTSGQNTGELFF. The CDR3 coding sequence is TGTGCCAGCTCACCTACTAGCGGACAGAACACCGGGGAGCTGTTTTTT. The complete variable domain, with remaining parts taken from reference TRBV18 and TRBJ2-2, reads NAGVMQNPRHLVRRRGQEARLRCSPMKGHSHVYWYRQLPEEGLKFMVYLQKENIIDESGMPKERFSAEFPKEGPSILRIQQVVRGDSAAYFCASSPTSGQNTGELFFGEGSRLTVL.

V and J are TRBV29-1 and TRBJ1-2; unclear D gene. V lost 1 base and J lost 4, with 7 bases in between. Germline V lookup: CDR1 SQVTM, CDR2 ANQGSEA. This CDR3 comprises 12 residues. The CDR3 region has the DNA TGCAGCGTTGAAGGCGAATTCTATGGCTACACCTTC. The encoded protein is CSVEGEFYGYTF.

J is TRBJ2-1 and V is TRBV13; D uncertain. This CDR3 spans 15 amino acids. The V end lost 5 bases, the J end lost 9 bases, and 20 bases lay between the germline ends. Looked up from germline, CDR1 is PRHDT and CDR2 is FYEKMQ (reference sequence). Here the CDR3 reads CASSPAYGLHGEQFF. The CDR3 DNA is TGTGCCAGCAGCCCGGCCTATGGGCTCCACGGTGAGCAGTTCTTC.

There are a few counts of this clone. The V gene is TRBV4-1, the J gene TRBJ1-1; D is unresolved. From germline, CDR1 is MGHRA and CDR2 YSYEKL. The CDR3 spans 14 residues. Trimming took off 0 bases at V and 4 bases at J, with 9 bases between the two ends. CDR3 DNA: TGCGCCAGCAGCCAAGATTTCTGGGCCACTGAAGCTTTCTTT. This sequence encodes CASSQDFWATEAFF.

The rearrangement links TRBV18 to TRBJ1-4; no reliable D call. Trimming pared 1 base from V and 0 bases from J, leaving 6 bases between. Germline V gives CDR1 KGHSH, CDR2 LQKENI. The CDR3 is 15 amino acids. The CDR3 region is CASSPLSATNEKLFF. CDR3 nucleotide sequence: TGTGCCAGCTCACCACTCAGTGCAACTAATGAAAAACTGTTTTTT.

This clone is a singleton in its sample. The genes are TRBV4-1 and TRBJ2-7; 7 bases map to TRBD1. This CDR3 is 14 amino acids long. V gave up 5 bases and J gave up 2 bases; unmatched junction bases: 6. CDR1 and CDR2 (germline): MGHRA, YSYEKL. Written as DNA, the CDR3 is TGCGCCAGCAGCAGCAAAACAGGGGCCTACGAGCAGTACTTC. Protein product: CASSSKTGAYEQYF.

The chain couples TRBV27 to TRBJ1-4, with a possible D match to TRBD1 (5 bases). Germline V gene lookup returns CDR1 MNHEY and CDR2 SMNVEV (reference sequence). V lost 1 base to trimming and J lost 7 bases, with 7 bases between them. CDR3 length: 13 amino acids. In DNA, the CDR3 is TGTGCCAGCAGTTTATACGGGGGTGAAAAACTGTTTTTT. Its protein is CASSLYGGEKLFF.

V is TRBV7-2 and J is TRBJ2-1; 8 nucleotides line up with TRBD2. The length of the CDR3 is 15 residues. V lost 0 bases, J lost 7 bases, and 5 bases stayed unmatched. Germline V gene data show CDR1 as SGHTA and CDR2 as FQGNSA. CDR3 region: CASSLAPGGRNEQFF. The DNA of the CDR3 is TGTGCCAGCAGCTTAGCCCCGGGGGGGCGGAATGAGCAGTTCTTC.

The CDR3 protein is CASSLYGAGGVYEQYF. The DNA of the CDR3 is TGTGCCAGCAGCCTCTATGGAGCGGGAGGCGTCTACGAGCAGTACTTC. The chain joins TRBV5-6 to TRBJ2-5, with 9 bases fitting TRBD2. The DNA end is more similar to TRBJ2-7, so the J call may be wrong. This CDR3 has 16 amino acids. Germline lookup yields CDR1 SGHDT and CDR2 YYEEEE.

The chain couples TRBV5-1 to TRBJ1-2, with 9 bases lining up with TRBD1. The CDR3 has 18 residues. Germline V gives CDR1 SGHRS, CDR2 YFSETQ. Germline trimming cut 4 bases from V and 0 bases from J; bases unmatched to any gene: 13. CDR3 sequence: CASSPGQGPYNPNYGYTF. CDR3 in DNA: TGCGCCAGCAGCCCCGGACAGGGGCCTTATAATCCTAACTATGGCTACACCTTC.

The genes are TRBV2 and TRBJ1-6; 8 bases line up with TRBD1. Germline V CDR1 and CDR2: SNHLY, FYNNEI. The CDR3 consists of 14 residues. V dropped 6 bases and J dropped 10; count of bases not matched to a gene: 8. The CDR3 DNA reads TGTGCCAGCAGGCAGACAGGGGACGGATCACCCCTCCACTTT. Residues: CASRQTGDGSPLHF.

V usage is TRBV18 and J usage is TRBJ2-5, with D tentatively TRBD1 (5 bases). V was trimmed by 5 bases and J by 4 bases, leaving 11 bases between them. CDR1 is KGHSH and CDR2 is LQKENI in the germline V gene. This CDR3 has 13 amino acids. CDR3 coding DNA: TGTGCCAGCTCATTCAGGGTCGCAGAGACCCAGTACTTC. It encodes CASSFRVAETQYF.

The rearrangement joins TRBV9 to TRBJ2-1; 7 bases are a match to TRBD1. The trim removed 3 bases at V and 3 bases at J, leaving 6 bases unmatched. Germline V lookup: CDR1 SGDLS, CDR2 YYNGEE. CDR3 size: 15 residues. The CDR3 sequence is CASSATGDSYNEQFF. Written as DNA, the CDR3 is TGTGCCAGCAGCGCAACAGGGGATAGCTACAATGAGCAGTTCTTC.

The genes are TRBV15 and TRBJ2-1, with TRBD2 identical over 10 bases. V lost 0 bases and J lost 0; bases outside the gene matches: 5. Germline V gene sequence: CDR1 LNHNV, CDR2 YYDKDF (reference sequence). The CDR3 totals 18 residues. In DNA, the CDR3 is TGTGCCACCAGCAGAGAGGCTAGCGGGAGCTACTCCTACAATGAGCAGTTCTTC. It is translated as CATSREASGSYSYNEQFF.

The V gene is TRBV5-1, the J gene TRBJ2-7, with 7 bases matching TRBD1. Germline CDR1 is SGHRS and CDR2 is YFSETQ. J lost 5 bases, V lost 4 bases, and 15 bases had no gene match. The CDR3 covers 16 residues. CDR3 DNA sequence: TGCGCCAGCAGCCCCGGGTGGGACAGCCAGGGCCACGAGCAGTACTTC. Translated: CASSPGWDSQGHEQYF.

V is TRBV28 and J is TRBJ1-5; D call uncertain. Germline CDR1 and CDR2: MDHEN and SYDVKM. The CDR3 length is 15 residues. Trimming took off 7 bases at V and 1 base at J, with 14 bases between the two ends. The CDR3 region is CASNKPVRSNQPQHF. In DNA, the CDR3 is TGTGCCAGCAATAAACCCGTCAGGAGCAATCAGCCCCAGCATTTT.

The rearrangement joins TRBV7-2 to TRBJ1-3; TRBD1 aligns across 7 bases. The CDR3 consists of 15 residues. The V gene's germline CDR1 is SGHTA and CDR2 FQGNSA. The V segment lost 5 bases and the J segment 2 bases; nucleotides outside the gene matches: 6. Written as DNA, the CDR3 is TGTGCCAGCAGCCGCCTTACAGGGGCTGGAAACACCATATATTTT. It encodes CASSRLTGAGNTIYF.

V gene TRBV10-3 combines with J gene TRBJ1-2, with 9 bases identical to TRBD1. This CDR3 has 17 amino acids. V shed 4 bases, J shed 0 bases, and the junction held 9 bases outside the gene matches. CDR1 ENHRY and CDR2 SYGVKD come from the germline V gene. The CDR3 DNA follows: TGTGCCATCAGTGCTGGGACAGGGATTAAGGCTAACTATGGCTACACCTTC. Translation: CAISAGTGIKANYGYTF.

J is TRBJ2-1 and V is TRBV4-1, with D maybe TRBD2 (6 bases). Per germline, CDR1 MGHRA and CDR2 YSYEKL. Trimming left V 0 bases short and J 11 bases short, with 14 bases between. This CDR3 comprises 14 residues. The CDR3 DNA reads TGCGCCAGCAGCCAAGATGGGGGGTTGGGGAAGCAGTTCTTC. It yields the protein CASSQDGGLGKQFF.

The J gene is TRBJ2-1, the V gene TRBV28, with 10 bases lining up with TRBD2. J gave up 9 bases and V 3 bases, and 11 bases lay outside the gene matches. The germline V gene has CDR1 MDHEN and CDR2 SYDVKM. The CDR3 consists of 16 residues. The CDR3 DNA is TGTGCCAGCAGTTTCTCGTCGAGCGGGAGGGCCGGTGAGCAGTTCTTC. It translates to CASSFSSSGRAGEQFF. Based on the CDR3 plus reference TRBV28 and TRBJ2-1, the full variable domain is DVKVTQSSRYLVKRTGEKVFLECVQDMDHENMFWYRQDPGLGLRLIYFSYDVKMKEKGDIPEGYSVSREKKERFSLILESASTNQTSMYLCASSFSSSGRAGEQFFGPGTRLTVL.